This T cell receptor beta chain emerged from a study of blood T cell repertoires in COVID-19 (TCRdb year 2020). Looking at the study overall: Samples from collaborators originated in the United States, Italy and Spain and spanned both the acute and convalescent phases of COVID-19. The prospective study material was composed of cDNA or gDNA derived from T cells, B-cell-depleted T cells, or PBMCs. Deeply sampled blood TCRbeta repertoires from subjects exposed to, actively infected with, or recovered from COVID-19 were included in the dataset. A freely available public database, intended as a resource for researchers studying the immune response to SARS-CoV-2, is where the repertoires were released. The samples were drawn from two sources: the first 160 participants of the ongoing ImmuneRACE study, and 1,200 or so subjects contributed by 6 global collaborators. The sample metadata nearly always contained a de-identified subject ID, COVID-19 status, age in years and sex. Where available, HLA class I and class II types were obtained from metadata supplied by the sample provider rather than from assay-based typing.

Here V drops 5 bases and J drops 5 bases, and the junction holds 7 bases not matched to any gene. Taken from the germline V gene, the CDR1 and CDR2 loops are KGHSH and LQKENI. From the cysteine through the phenylalanine, the CDR3 covers 15 amino acids. Here the CDR3 DNA is all that survives: 45 bases in frame from base 1. About this clone itself: Its antigen remains undetermined. Per-base quality was not reported, and no clone a single base away is much larger than it.

Beyond this particular receptor, the publication reports: Clinical and demographic metadata were provided uncurated, with the amount varying by source and participant.

TCRbeta CDR3 regions were amplified from genomic DNA using the immunoSEQ Assay, a bias-controlled multiplex PCR. Regarding the original processing steps: The number of nucleated cells in each sample was estimated from the amplification of reference gene primers within the assay. To quantify the absolute abundance of each unique TCRbeta CDR3 rearrangement, sequence reads were collapsed and filtered. For each sample, productive Simpson clonality was calculated as the square root of Simpson's diversity index across productive rearrangements. This immuneACCESS table, as held by TCRdb, lists in-frame sequences with V and J called but not all clones. Of the missing ones, under half trace to an unresolved V gene in checked studies; the others have no known cause. The DNA was the basis for D and trimming; V, J and clone size are from that table. The sample contains fewer than 75,000 clones, about 82% of them found a single time. Approximately 6.6% of the sample is held by the ten biggest clonotypes.

Collaborating institutions collected whole blood in K2EDTA tubes following their own protocols. Collaborator samples were shipped for TCRbeta analysis as frozen whole blood, isolated PBMCs, or DNA extracted from either sample type. The TCR comes from a man aged 50 to 60 with active COVID-19. What was sequenced was peripheral blood. The sequence joins TRBV18 to TRBJ2-3; 10 junctional bases match TRBD1. The CDR3 is CASSFTGTGVDTQYF. DNA sequence: TGTGCCAGCTCATTTACCGGGACAGGGGTAGATACGCAGTATTTT.